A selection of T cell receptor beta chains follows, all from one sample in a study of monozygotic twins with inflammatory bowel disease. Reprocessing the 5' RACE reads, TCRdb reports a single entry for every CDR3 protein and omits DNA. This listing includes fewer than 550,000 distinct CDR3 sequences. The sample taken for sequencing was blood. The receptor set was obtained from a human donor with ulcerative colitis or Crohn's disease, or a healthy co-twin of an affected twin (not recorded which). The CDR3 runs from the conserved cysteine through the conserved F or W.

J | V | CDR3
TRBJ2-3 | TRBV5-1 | CASSLVSAADTQYF
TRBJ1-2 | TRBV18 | CASSPAGREGYTF
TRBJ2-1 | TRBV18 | CASSPGNQVNEQFF
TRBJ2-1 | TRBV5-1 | CASSLATGTYNEQFF
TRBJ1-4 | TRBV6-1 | CASRLWGLPNEKLFF
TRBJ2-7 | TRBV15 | CATSGDRLGGLSEQYF
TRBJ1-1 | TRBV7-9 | CASSLFGEAFF
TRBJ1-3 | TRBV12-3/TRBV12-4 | CASSPRDSAGGNTIYF
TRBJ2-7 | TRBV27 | CASSVAGAGYEQYF
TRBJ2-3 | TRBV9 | CASSVRAPSTDTQYF
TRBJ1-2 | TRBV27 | CASSLGHNYGYTF
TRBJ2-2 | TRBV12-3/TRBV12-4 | CASSLVRVDGELFF
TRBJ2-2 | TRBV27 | CASSFSGSYTGELFF
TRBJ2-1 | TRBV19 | CASSILGHEQFF
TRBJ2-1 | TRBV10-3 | CAIRDRGGNEQFF